The clone carrying this T cell receptor (beta chain) has just one count. CDR1 and CDR2 (germline): LNHNV, YYDKDF (reference sequence). The ends were cut back, 1 base at V and 9 bases at J, with 15 bases in the middle. The CDR3 is 14 amino acids. This sample is part of a study of read filtering for tumor transcriptome and immune sequencing. The library was built from roughly 400 ng RNA with molecular barcoded adaptors for alpha/delta and beta/gamma chains. TCRdb fed the reads into MiXCR, producing one record per CDR3 protein. The data hold tens of thousands of distinct CDR3 sequences, with approximately 21% observed a single time.

Sequencing was done on a sample of a population of CD138-negative cells sorted from bone marrow. The TCR sequence derives from a donor aged 40 or older with multiple myeloma. The chain couples TRBV15 to TRBJ1-1; D is undetermined. The CDR3 here is CATSRGSGQLQAFF. The CDR3 DNA reads TGTGCCACCAGCAGAGGATCCGGGCAGCTTCAAGCTTTCTTT.